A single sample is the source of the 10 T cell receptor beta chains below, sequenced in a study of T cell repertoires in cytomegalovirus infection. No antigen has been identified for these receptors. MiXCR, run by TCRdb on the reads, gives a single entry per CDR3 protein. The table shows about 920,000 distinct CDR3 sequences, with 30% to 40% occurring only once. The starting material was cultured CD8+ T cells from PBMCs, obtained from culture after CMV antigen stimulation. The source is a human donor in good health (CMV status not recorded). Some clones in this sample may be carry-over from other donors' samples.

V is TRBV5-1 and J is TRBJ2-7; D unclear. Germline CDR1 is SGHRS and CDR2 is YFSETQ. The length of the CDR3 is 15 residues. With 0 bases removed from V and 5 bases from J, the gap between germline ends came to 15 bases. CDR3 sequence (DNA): TGCGCCAGCAGCTTGGCGGGCGGAGCGACAAACGAGCAGTACTTC. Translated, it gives CASSLAGGATNEQYF.

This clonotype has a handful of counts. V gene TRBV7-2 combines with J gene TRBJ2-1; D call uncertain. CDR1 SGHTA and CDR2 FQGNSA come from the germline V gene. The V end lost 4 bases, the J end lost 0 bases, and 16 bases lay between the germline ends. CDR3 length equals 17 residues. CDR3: CASSYYLGVSSYNEQFF. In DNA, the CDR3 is TGTGCCAGCAGCTACTATCTTGGGGTGAGCTCCTACAATGAGCAGTTCTTC.

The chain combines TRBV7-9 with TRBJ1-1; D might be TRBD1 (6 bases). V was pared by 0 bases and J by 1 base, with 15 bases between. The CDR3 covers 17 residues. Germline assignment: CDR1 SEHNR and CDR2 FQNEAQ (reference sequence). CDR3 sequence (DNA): TGTGCCAGCAGCTTAGCTCTTCGACAGGCCGAGAACACTGAAGCTTTCTTT. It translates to CASSLALRQAENTEAFF.

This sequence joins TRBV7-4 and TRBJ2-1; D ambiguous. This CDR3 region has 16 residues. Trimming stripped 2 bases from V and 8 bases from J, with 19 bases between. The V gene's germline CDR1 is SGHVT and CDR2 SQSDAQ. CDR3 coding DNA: TGTGCCAGCAGCTTAAGGTTGGGTCCAGTAAAGGATGAGCAGTTCTTC. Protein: CASSLRLGPVKDEQFF.

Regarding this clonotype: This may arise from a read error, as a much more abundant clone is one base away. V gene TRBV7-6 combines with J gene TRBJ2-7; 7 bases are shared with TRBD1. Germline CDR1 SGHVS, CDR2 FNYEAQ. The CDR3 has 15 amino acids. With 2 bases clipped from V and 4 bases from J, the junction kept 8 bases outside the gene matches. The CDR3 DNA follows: TGTGCCAGCAGCTTATTTCTGGGACAGAGATACGAGCAGTACTTC. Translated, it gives CASSLFLGQRYEQYF.

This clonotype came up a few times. CDR3 bases: TGTGCCAGCAGCCCAGAAACAGGGGGCGGATACGAGCAGTACTTC. It translates to CASSPETGGGYEQYF. V gene TRBV11-1 combines with J gene TRBJ2-7, with TRBD1 matching over 9 bases. The CDR3 has 15 residues. Germline loops: CDR1 SGHAT, CDR2 FQDESV (reference sequence). The V segment lost 5 bases and the J segment 4 bases; nucleotides outside the gene matches: 9.

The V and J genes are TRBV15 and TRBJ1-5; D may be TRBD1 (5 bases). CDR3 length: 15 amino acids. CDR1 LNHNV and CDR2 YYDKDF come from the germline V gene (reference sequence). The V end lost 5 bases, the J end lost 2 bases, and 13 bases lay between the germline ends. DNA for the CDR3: TGTGCCACCAGCGGGGCTGACATCGGCAATCAGCCCCAGCATTTT. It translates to CATSGADIGNQPQHF.

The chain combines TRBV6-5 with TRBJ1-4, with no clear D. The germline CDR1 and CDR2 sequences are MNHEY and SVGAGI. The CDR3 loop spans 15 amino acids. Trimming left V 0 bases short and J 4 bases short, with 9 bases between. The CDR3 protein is CASSYSGASNEKLFF. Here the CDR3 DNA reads TGTGCCAGCAGTTACTCGGGTGCTAGTAATGAAAAACTGTTTTTT.

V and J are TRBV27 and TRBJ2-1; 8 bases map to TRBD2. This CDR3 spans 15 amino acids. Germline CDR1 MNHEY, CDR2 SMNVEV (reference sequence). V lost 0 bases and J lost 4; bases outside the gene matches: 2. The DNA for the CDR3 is TGTGCCAGCAGTTTATCGGCTAGCGGGTACAATGAGCAGTTCTTC. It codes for CASSLSASGYNEQFF.

The CDR3 nucleotides read TGTGCCAGCAGAGGACTAGCTGGAGATACGCAGTATTTT. Its protein product is CASRGLAGDTQYF. The chain uses TRBV12-3 or TRBV12-4 and TRBJ2-3; 8 bases agree with TRBD2. The V gene end was trimmed by 6 bases and the J gene end by 5 bases; junction bases not matched to a gene: 4. This CDR3 comprises 13 residues.